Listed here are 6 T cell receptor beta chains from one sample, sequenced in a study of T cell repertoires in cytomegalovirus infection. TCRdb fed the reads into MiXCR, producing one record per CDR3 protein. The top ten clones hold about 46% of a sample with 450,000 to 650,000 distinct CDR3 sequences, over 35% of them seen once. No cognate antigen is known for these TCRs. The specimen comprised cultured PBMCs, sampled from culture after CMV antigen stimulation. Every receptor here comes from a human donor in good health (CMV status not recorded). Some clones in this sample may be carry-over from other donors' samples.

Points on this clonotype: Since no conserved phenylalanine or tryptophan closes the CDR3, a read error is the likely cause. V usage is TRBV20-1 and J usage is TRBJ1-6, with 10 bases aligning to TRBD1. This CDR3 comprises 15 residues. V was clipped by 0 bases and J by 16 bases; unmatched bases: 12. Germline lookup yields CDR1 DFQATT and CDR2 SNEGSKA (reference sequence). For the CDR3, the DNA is TGCAGTGCTAGAGATTCCGGGACAGGGGTCGGTCCACTCCACTAT. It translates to CSARDSGTGVGPLHY.

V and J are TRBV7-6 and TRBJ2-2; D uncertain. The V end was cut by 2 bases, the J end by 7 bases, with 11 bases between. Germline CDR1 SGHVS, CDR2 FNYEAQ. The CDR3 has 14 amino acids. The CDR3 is CASSLTGGDGELFF. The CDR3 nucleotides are TGTGCCAGCAGCTTAACGGGTGGCGACGGGGAGCTGTTTTTT.

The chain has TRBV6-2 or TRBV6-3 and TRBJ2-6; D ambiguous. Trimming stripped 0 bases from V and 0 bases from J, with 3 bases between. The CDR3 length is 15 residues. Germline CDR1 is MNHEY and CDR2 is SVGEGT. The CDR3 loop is CASSYSFSGANVLTF. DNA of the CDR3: TGTGCCAGCAGTTACTCGTTCTCTGGGGCCAACGTCCTGACTTTC.

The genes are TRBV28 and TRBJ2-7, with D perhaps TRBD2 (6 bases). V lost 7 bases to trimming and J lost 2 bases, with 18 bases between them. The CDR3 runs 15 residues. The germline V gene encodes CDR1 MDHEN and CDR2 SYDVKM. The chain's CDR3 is CASTQAGSIPYEQYF. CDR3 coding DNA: TGTGCCAGCACCCAAGCGGGCTCAATACCCTACGAGCAGTACTTC.

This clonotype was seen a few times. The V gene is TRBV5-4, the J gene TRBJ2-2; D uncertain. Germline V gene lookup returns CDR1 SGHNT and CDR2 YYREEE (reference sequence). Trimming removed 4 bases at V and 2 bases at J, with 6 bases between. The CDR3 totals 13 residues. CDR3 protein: CASSAGNTGELFF. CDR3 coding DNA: TGTGCCAGCAGCGCCGGAAACACCGGGGAGCTGTTTTTT.

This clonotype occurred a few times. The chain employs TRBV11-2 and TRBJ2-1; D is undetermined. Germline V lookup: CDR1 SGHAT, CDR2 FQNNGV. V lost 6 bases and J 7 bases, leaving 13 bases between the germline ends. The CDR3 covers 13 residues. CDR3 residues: CASRQLDDNEQFF. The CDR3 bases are TGTGCCAGCAGACAATTGGACGATAATGAGCAGTTCTTC.